This T cell receptor beta chain came from a study of regulatory T cells in long-lasting Graves disease. Study-level points and caveats: Reduced TCR diversity was observed in persistent Graves' patients versus newly diagnosed patients.

Specified time point: persistent/refractory GD, antithyroid drugs over 5 years with positive TRAb. With RNA extracted from PBMCs as input, the TCR library was made. The sample holds many counts of this clonotype. Its antigen is undetermined. Libraries of TCR beta came from iRepertoire HTBI primers plus Arm-PCR of CDR3 regions. TCRdb re-called the multiplex PCR reads through MiXCR, storing one row per CDR3 protein. Counted here are approximately 440,000 distinct CDR3 sequences, 23% occurring once; the ten biggest clones make up approximately 25%. Germline lookup yields CDR1 SGHTA and CDR2 FQGNSA. The CDR3 is 15 amino acids. V gave up 1 base and J gave up 4 bases, with 13 bases separating them.

V usage is TRBV7-2 and J usage is TRBJ1-1, with D possibly TRBD1 on 5 matching bases. The TCR originated in a female donor with Graves disease. Sample: peripheral blood mononuclear cells (PBMCs), taken when the disease was refractory, from a patient treated with antithyroid drugs. The CDR3: CASSLDPQGGTEAFF. The CDR3, as DNA: TGTGCCAGCAGCTTAGACCCTCAGGGAGGCACTGAAGCTTTCTTT.